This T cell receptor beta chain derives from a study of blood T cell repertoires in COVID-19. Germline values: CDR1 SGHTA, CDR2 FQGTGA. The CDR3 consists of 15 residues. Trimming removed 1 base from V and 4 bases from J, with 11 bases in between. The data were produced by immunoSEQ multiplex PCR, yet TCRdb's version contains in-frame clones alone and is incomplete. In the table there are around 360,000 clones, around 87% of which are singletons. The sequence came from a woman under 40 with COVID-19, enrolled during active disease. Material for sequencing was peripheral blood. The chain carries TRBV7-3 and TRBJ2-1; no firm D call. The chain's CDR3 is CASSLKIVPYNEQFF. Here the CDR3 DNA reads TGTGCCAGCAGCTTAAAGATAGTCCCTTACAATGAGCAGTTCTTC.